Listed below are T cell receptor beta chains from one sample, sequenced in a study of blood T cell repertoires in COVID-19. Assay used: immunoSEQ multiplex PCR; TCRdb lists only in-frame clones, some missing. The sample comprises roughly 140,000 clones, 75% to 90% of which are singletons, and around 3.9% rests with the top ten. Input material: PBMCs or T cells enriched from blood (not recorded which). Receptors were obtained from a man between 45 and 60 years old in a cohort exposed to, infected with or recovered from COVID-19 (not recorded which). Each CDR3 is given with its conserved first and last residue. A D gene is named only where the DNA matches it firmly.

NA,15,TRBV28,CASSLRIGSVDEQFF
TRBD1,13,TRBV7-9,CASSDRVQETQYF
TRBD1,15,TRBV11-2,CASSPFQGAGYEQYF
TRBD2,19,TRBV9,CASSVVGRGGTPSYNEQFF
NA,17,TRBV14,CASSQSYSSPYQETQYF
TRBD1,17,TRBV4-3,CASSQDGDRGLTTEAFF
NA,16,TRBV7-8,CASSRAATSSNYGYTF
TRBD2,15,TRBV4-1,CASSHSTSGLNEQFF
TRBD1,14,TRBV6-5,CASNRDRAGSPLHF
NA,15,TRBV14,CASSQVQDKPYEQYF
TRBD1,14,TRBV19,CASRPGQGSYGYTF
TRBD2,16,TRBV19,CASSSTSGGPYNEQFF
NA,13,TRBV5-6,CASSFSGEETQYF
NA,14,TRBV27,CASSSHGGYYGYTF
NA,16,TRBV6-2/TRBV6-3,CASSPPTSGGYNEQFF
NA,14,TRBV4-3,CASSQDYTSDTQYF
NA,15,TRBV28,CASSLADKTNYGYTF
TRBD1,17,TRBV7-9,CASTITDRDYGGEKLFF
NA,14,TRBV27,CASSPGMLNYGYTF
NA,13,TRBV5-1,CASSLAQSYEQYF
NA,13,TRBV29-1,CSGKGEGNYGYTF
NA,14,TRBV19,CASSIVSGGAGYTF
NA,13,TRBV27,CASSTPARNIQYF
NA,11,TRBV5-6,CASSLGLEQYF
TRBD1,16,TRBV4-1,CASSQAWTGSTDTQYF
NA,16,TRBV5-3,CARSLARDHGSTEAFF
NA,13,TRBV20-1,CSASLGGNTEAFF
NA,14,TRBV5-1,CASSFSGPNTEAFF
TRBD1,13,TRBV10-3,CAIRDRVNNEQFF
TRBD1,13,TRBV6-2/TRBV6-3,CASSYDRATGYTF
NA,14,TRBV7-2,CASSPYVGGQPQHF
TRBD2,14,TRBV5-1,CASSLVGGGHEQYF
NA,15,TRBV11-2,CASSAARGANYGYTF
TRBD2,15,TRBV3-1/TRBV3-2,CASSHAGVYPNIQYF
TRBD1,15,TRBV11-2,CASSPGQGVRTEAFF
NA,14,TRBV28,CASSQSGEGETQYF
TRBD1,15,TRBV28,CASRQREGANTEAFF
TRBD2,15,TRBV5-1,CASSLATSGYNEQFF
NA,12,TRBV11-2,CASSFSGEGYTF
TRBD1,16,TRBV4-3,CASSQAGTGRSYEQYF
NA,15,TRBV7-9,CASSPRGHSNQPQHF
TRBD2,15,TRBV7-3,CASSPQLAGTGELFF
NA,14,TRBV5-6,CASSLGRGTGELFF
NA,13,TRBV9,CASSVGGSYEQYF
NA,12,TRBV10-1,CASSDPGDTQYF